This is a list of T cell receptor beta chains from one sample in a study of control samples from healthy donors and cancer patients. The protocol was immunoSEQ multiplex PCR, while the TCRdb copy is restricted to in-frame clones and leaves out a portion. The top ten clones hold 1.3% of a sample with about 79,000 clones, over 85% of them seen once. The sequenced sample was PBMCs. The origin of the receptors is a woman aged 40 to 49 with lung cancer. Both conserved end residues are part of each CDR3. Clone size, where shown, is once, few, many, or a class for clones that have expanded.

j_call,v_call,clone_size,cdr3_aa
TRBJ1-4,TRBV5-4,.,CASSSGGTNEKLFF
TRBJ2-7,TRBV19,.,CASSPGPPYEQYF
TRBJ1-4,TRBV19,.,CASSIGKGREKLFF
TRBJ1-1,TRBV6-1,.,CASSGFGGTEAFF
TRBJ2-5,TRBV11-1,few,CASSPLGHKETQYF
TRBJ2-7,TRBV6-5,.,CASSLDPRGSYEQYF
TRBJ1-3,TRBV3-1/TRBV3-2,.,CASSQDLGRSDSGNTIYF
TRBJ1-5,TRBV7-8,.,CASSIGQGSNQPQHF
TRBJ2-5,TRBV6-5,.,CASGGNRIQETQYF
TRBJ1-6,TRBV7-9,.,CASSLQGSNSPLHF
TRBJ1-2,TRBV3-1/TRBV3-2,few,CASSLLASGAKRYGYTF
TRBJ1-1,TRBV3-1/TRBV3-2,few,CASSQDRRGQRYTEAFF
TRBJ2-5,TRBV5-1,.,CASSLAPSVGIETQYF
TRBJ1-6,TRBV2,.,CASSWGTDSPLHF
TRBJ2-7,TRBV21-1,.,CASSTLGVPDRIYEQYF
TRBJ1-5,TRBV11-2,.,CASSSSGDNQPQHF
TRBJ2-1,TRBV5-4,.,CASSSSNEQFF
TRBJ1-2,TRBV25-1,.,CASSESGTTYGYTF
TRBJ2-1,TRBV19,.,CASSTGTSGVDEQFF
TRBJ1-5,TRBV4-1,.,CASSSAEYGNQPQHF
TRBJ1-3,TRBV19,.,CASSNGNTIYF
TRBJ2-3,TRBV15,.,CATSRESLTDKTQYF
TRBJ1-4,TRBV9,.,CASSVSLTTNEKLFF
TRBJ1-1,TRBV10-3,.,CAISGVAGTNTEAFF
TRBJ1-2,TRBV28,.,CASSFWTGGNYGYTF
TRBJ1-1,TRBV29-1,.,CRGDPDGDTEAFF
TRBJ2-7,TRBV7-2,once,CASSLSSGPYEQYF
TRBJ1-1,TRBV11-2,.,CASTQGGSNTEAFF
TRBJ2-3,TRBV10-3,.,CAISEQRGRITDTQYF
TRBJ1-6,TRBV6-1,.,CASSEDRGVSPLHF
TRBJ1-2,TRBV6-5,.,CASRWTDANYGYTF
TRBJ1-1,TRBV5-6,.,CASSLERNTEAFF
TRBJ1-1,TRBV11-3,.,CASSLGGNEAFF
TRBJ2-3,TRBV6-5,.,CASRWDSYTDTQYF
TRBJ2-1,TRBV28,.,CASSFEGREQFF
TRBJ2-2,TRBV2,.,CASKDRVNTGELFF
TRBJ1-6,TRBV27,.,CASRTTGAGISTTPNSPLHF
TRBJ2-2,TRBV10-2,.,CACGGNSHTGELFF
TRBJ1-5,TRBV2,.,CASWTGSNQPQHF
TRBJ1-5,TRBV6-5,.,CASSYPGLSNQPQHF
TRBJ2-1,TRBV6-4,.,CASSDSGTASLYNEQFF
TRBJ1-3,TRBV10-1,.,CASSESRGAGNTIYF
TRBJ2-7,TRBV5-8,once,CASSLVNDYEQYF
TRBJ2-2,TRBV11-2,.,CASSPYEYTGELFF
TRBJ2-7,TRBV5-1,.,CASSLGTNYEQYF
TRBJ2-7,TRBV7-2,.,CASSQRRDSYEQYF
TRBJ2-2,TRBV19,.,CASSGTSGNTGKLFF
TRBJ2-1,TRBV11-2,.,CASSQGSTSGGANEQFF
TRBJ2-3,TRBV24-1,.,CATSDLADTQYF
TRBJ1-5,TRBV7-9,.,CASSLAGAGNQPQHF
TRBJ2-7,TRBV13,.,CASSLSGGGYEQYF
TRBJ2-4,TRBV13,once,CASGRTGPTLSWAKNIQYF
TRBJ2-1,TRBV12-3/TRBV12-4,.,CASSTVWDEQFF
TRBJ2-1,TRBV15,.,CATSRGGGGGGNEQFF
TRBJ2-3,TRBV10-3,.,CAISESPLDTQYF
TRBJ2-1,TRBV4-2,.,CASSQAAAGPYNEQFF